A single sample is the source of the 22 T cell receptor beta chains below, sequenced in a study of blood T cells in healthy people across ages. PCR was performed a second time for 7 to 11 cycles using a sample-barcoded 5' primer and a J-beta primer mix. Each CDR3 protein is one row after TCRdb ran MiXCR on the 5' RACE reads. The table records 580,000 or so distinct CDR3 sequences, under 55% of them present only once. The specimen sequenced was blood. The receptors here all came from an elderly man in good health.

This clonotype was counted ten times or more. CDR3 nucleotides: TGTGCCACCAGTGGTGCTAGCGGGAGAACCGGGGAGCTGTTTTTT. It encodes CATSGASGRTGELFF. The chain recombines TRBV24-1 with TRBJ2-2, with 10 bases lining up with TRBD2. With V trimmed by 5 bases and J by 5 bases, 4 bases remained unmatched. The CDR3 runs to 15 residues. Germline loops: CDR1 KGHDR, CDR2 SFDVKD.

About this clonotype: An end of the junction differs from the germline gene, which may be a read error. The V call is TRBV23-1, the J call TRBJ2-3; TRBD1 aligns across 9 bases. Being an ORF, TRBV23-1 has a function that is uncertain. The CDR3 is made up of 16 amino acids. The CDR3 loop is CAGSHSGTGRTDTQYF. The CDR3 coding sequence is TGCGCCGGCAGTCACTCCGGGACAGGGCGCACAGATACGCAGTATTTT.

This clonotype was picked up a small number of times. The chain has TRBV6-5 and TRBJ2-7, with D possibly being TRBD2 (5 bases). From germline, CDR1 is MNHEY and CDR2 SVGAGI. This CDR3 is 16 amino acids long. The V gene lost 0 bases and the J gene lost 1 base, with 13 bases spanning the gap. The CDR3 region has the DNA TGTGCCAGCAGTTACTCGGATTCCGGGAAGTCCTACGAGCAGTACTTC. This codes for CASSYSDSGKSYEQYF.

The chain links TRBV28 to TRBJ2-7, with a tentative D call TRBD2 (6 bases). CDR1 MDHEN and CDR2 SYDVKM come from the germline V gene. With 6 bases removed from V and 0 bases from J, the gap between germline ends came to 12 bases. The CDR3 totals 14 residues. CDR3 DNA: TGTGCCAGCAGCCACTCTAGCGTCTCCTACGAGCAGTACTTC. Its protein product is CASSHSSVSYEQYF.

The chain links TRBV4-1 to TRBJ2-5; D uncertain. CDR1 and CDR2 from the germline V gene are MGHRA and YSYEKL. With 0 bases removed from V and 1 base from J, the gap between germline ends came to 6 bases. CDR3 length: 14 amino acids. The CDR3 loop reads CASSQETAQETQYF. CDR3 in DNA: TGCGCCAGCAGCCAAGAAACAGCCCAAGAGACCCAGTACTTC.

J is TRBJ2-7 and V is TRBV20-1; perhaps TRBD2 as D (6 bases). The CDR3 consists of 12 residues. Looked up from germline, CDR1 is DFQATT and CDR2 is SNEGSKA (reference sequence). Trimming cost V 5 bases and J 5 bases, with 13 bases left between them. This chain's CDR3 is CSAWGEGNEQYF. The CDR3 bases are TGCAGTGCTTGGGGGGAAGGCAACGAGCAGTACTTC.

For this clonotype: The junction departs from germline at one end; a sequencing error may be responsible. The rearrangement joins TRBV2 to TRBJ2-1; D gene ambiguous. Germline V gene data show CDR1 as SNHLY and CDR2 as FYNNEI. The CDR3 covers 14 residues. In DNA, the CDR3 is TGTGCCAGCAGCAGTTCCCGGTCCTACAATGGGCAGTTCTTC. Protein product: CASSSSRSYNGQFF.

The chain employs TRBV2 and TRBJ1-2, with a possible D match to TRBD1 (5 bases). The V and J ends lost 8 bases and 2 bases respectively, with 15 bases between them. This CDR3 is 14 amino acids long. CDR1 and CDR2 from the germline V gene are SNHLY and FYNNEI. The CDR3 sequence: CASRRGTQNYGYTF. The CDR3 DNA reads TGTGCCAGCCGACGCGGGACGCAAAACTATGGCTACACCTTC.

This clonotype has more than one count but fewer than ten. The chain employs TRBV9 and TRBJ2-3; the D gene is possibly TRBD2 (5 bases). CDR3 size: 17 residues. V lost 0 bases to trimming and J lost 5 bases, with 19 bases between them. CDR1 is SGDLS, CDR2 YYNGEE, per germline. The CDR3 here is CASSVGIGPGWRDTQYF. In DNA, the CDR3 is TGTGCCAGCAGCGTAGGGATCGGGCCGGGGTGGAGAGATACGCAGTATTTT. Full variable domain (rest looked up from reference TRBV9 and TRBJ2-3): DSGVTQTPKHLITATGQRVTLRCSPRSGDLSVYWYQQSLDQGLQFLIQYYNGEERAKGNILERFSAQQFPDLHSELNLSSLELGDSALYFCASSVGIGPGWRDTQYFGPGTRLTVL.

DNA for the CDR3: TGTGCCAGCAGCTTACAAGGCCTAGCGGGGGCCTACTCCACAGATACGCAGTATTTT. Translated, it gives CASSLQGLAGAYSTDTQYF. The chain carries TRBV7-2 and TRBJ2-3, with 10 bases aligning to TRBD2. The CDR3 runs to 19 residues. With V trimmed by 2 bases and J by 2 bases, 13 bases remained unmatched. The germline gives CDR1 SGHTA, CDR2 FQGNSA.

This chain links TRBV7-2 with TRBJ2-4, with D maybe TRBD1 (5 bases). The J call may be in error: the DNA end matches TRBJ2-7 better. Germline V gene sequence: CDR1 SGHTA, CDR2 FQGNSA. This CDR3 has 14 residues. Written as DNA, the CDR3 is TGTGCCAGCAGCTTATACAGGAACTCCTACGAGCAGTACTTC. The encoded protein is CASSLYRNSYEQYF.

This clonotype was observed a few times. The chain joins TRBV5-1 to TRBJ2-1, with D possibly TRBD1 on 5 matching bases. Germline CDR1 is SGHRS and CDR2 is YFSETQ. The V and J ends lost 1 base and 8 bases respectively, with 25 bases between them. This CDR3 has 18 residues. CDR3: CASSLPVLRGLDIDEQFF. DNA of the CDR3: TGCGCCAGCAGCTTGCCTGTGCTAAGGGGTTTGGATATCGATGAGCAGTTCTTC.

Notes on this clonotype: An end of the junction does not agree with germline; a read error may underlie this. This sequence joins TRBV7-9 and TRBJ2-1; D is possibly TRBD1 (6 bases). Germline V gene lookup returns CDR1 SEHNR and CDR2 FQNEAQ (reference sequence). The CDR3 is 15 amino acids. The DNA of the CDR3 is TGTGCCAGCAGCTCGACAGGTCTGTCCTACAGTGAGCAGTTCTTC. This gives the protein CASSSTGLSYSEQFF.

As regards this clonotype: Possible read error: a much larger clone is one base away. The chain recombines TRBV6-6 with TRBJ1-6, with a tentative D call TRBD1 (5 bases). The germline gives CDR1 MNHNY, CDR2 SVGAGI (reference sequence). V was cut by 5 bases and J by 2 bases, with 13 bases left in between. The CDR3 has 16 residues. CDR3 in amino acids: CASSPGRSPYNSPLHF. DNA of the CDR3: TGTGCCAGCAGTCCGGGACGAAGCCCCTATAATTCACCCCTCCACTTT.

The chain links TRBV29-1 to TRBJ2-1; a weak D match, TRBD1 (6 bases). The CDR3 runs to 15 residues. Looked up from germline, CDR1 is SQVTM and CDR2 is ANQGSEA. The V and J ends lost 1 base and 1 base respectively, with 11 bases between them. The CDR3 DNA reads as TGCAGCGTTGAAGGTCTCAGGGGTTCCTACAATGAGCAGTTCTTC. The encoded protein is CSVEGLRGSYNEQFF.

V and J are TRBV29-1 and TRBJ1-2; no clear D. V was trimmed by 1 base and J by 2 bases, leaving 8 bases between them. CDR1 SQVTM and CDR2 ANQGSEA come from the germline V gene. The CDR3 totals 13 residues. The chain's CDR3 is CSVEGSGNYGYTF. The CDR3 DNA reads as TGCAGCGTTGAAGGAAGTGGGAACTATGGCTACACCTTC.

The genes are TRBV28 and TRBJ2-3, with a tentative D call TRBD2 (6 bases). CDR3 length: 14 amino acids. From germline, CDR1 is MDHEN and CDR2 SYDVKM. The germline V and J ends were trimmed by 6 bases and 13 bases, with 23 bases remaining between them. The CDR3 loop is CASSPTDYGIREYF. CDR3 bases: TGTGCCAGCAGCCCAACGGACTACGGGATACGGGAGTATTTT. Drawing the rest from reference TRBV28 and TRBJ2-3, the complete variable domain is DVKVTQSSRYLVKRTGEKVFLECVQDMDHENMFWYRQDPGLGLRLIYFSYDVKMKEKGDIPEGYSVSREKKERFSLILESASTNQTSMYLCASSPTDYGIREYFGPGTRLTVL.

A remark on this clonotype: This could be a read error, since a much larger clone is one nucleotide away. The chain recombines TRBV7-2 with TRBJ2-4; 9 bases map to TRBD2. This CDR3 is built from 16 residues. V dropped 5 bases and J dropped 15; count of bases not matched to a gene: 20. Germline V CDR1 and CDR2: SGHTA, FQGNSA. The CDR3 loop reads CASSPKQGYQREVAYF. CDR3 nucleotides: TGTGCCAGCAGCCCTAAACAGGGATACCAGCGGGAGGTTGCGTACTTC.

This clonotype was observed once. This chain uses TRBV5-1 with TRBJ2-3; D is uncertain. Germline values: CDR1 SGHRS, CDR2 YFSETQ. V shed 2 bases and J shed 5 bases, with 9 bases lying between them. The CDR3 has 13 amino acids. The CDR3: CASSLTAKDTQYF. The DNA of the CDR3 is TGCGCCAGCAGCTTAACAGCCAAAGATACGCAGTATTTT.

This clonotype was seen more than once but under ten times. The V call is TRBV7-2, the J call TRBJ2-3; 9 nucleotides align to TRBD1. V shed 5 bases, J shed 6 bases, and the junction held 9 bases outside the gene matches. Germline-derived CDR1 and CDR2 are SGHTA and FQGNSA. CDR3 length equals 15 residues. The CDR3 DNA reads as TGTGCCAGCAGCCCGCGGACAGGGGTTCAGGATACGCAGTATTTT. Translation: CASSPRTGVQDTQYF.

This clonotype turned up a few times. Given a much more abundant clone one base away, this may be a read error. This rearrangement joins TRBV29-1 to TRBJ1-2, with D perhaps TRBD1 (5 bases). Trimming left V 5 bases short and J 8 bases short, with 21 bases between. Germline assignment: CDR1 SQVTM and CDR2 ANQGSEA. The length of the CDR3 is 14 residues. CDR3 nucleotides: TGCAGCGTTTCCGACCGGGACTCCAGACAGGGCTACACCTTC. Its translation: CSVSDRDSRQGYTF.

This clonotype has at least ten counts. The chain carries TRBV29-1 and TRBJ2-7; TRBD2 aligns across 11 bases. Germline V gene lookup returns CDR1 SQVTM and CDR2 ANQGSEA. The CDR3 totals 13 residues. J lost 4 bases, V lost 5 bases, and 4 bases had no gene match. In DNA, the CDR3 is TGCAGCGTTACTAGCGGGAGTGATTACGAGCAGTACTTC. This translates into CSVTSGSDYEQYF.